The clone carrying this T cell receptor beta chain was seen more than once but under ten times. Its antigen is unknown. The data were obtained in a study of a mutant IDH1 vaccine in newly diagnosed glioma. As for the study in general: The therapy given earlier, which was standard therapy, consisted of radiotherapy, temozolomide, or both, and most of the patients received both.

The CDR3 extends over 16 amino acids. V lost 6 bases to trimming and J lost 6 bases; unmatched junction nucleotides: 13. CDR1 and CDR2 (germline): LGHNA, YNFKEQ. Time point reported: week 35, safety follow-up. Doses of 300 ug of mutant IDH1 20-mer peptide were given with topical imiquimod. Donors harbored newly found WHO grade 3 or 4 IDH1-mutant, ATRX-lost astrocytomas. Here immunoSEQ multiplex PCR was the method, and the copy in TCRdb shows in-frame clones only, minus some. Of some 70,000 clones detected, approximately 81% appear once; the ten largest clones hold approximately 12%. This receptor was taken from a young man with glioma. The chain is built from TRBV4-2 and TRBJ1-4, with 7 positions matching TRBD1. The sample consisted of PBMCs, taken from a glioma patient whose treatment included an IDH1 peptide vaccine. CDR3 DNA: TGTGCCAGCAGAAAAAGAACGGGACAGCGAGATGAAAAACTGTTTTTT. Translating it yields CASRKRTGQRDEKLFF.